This T cell receptor (beta chain) is from a study of blood T cell repertoires in COVID-19. About the research overall: PBMCs, B-cell-depleted T cells, or T cells provided the cDNA or gDNA that made up the material.

The germline CDR1 and CDR2 sequences are LNHNV and YYDKDF (reference sequence). Trimming left V 0 bases short and J 6 bases short, with 8 bases between. The length of the CDR3 is 13 residues. The data were produced by immunoSEQ multiplex PCR, yet TCRdb's version contains in-frame clones alone and is incomplete. The sample records approximately 340,000 clones, 83% being singletons. The clonotype comes from a man aged 30-40 years with active or convalescent COVID-19. Sequencing used peripheral blood. V is TRBV15 and J is TRBJ2-5, with a tentative D call TRBD2 (6 bases). The CDR3 reads CATSREGGKTQYF. DNA for the CDR3: TGTGCCACCAGCAGAGAGGGCGGGAAGACCCAGTACTTC.